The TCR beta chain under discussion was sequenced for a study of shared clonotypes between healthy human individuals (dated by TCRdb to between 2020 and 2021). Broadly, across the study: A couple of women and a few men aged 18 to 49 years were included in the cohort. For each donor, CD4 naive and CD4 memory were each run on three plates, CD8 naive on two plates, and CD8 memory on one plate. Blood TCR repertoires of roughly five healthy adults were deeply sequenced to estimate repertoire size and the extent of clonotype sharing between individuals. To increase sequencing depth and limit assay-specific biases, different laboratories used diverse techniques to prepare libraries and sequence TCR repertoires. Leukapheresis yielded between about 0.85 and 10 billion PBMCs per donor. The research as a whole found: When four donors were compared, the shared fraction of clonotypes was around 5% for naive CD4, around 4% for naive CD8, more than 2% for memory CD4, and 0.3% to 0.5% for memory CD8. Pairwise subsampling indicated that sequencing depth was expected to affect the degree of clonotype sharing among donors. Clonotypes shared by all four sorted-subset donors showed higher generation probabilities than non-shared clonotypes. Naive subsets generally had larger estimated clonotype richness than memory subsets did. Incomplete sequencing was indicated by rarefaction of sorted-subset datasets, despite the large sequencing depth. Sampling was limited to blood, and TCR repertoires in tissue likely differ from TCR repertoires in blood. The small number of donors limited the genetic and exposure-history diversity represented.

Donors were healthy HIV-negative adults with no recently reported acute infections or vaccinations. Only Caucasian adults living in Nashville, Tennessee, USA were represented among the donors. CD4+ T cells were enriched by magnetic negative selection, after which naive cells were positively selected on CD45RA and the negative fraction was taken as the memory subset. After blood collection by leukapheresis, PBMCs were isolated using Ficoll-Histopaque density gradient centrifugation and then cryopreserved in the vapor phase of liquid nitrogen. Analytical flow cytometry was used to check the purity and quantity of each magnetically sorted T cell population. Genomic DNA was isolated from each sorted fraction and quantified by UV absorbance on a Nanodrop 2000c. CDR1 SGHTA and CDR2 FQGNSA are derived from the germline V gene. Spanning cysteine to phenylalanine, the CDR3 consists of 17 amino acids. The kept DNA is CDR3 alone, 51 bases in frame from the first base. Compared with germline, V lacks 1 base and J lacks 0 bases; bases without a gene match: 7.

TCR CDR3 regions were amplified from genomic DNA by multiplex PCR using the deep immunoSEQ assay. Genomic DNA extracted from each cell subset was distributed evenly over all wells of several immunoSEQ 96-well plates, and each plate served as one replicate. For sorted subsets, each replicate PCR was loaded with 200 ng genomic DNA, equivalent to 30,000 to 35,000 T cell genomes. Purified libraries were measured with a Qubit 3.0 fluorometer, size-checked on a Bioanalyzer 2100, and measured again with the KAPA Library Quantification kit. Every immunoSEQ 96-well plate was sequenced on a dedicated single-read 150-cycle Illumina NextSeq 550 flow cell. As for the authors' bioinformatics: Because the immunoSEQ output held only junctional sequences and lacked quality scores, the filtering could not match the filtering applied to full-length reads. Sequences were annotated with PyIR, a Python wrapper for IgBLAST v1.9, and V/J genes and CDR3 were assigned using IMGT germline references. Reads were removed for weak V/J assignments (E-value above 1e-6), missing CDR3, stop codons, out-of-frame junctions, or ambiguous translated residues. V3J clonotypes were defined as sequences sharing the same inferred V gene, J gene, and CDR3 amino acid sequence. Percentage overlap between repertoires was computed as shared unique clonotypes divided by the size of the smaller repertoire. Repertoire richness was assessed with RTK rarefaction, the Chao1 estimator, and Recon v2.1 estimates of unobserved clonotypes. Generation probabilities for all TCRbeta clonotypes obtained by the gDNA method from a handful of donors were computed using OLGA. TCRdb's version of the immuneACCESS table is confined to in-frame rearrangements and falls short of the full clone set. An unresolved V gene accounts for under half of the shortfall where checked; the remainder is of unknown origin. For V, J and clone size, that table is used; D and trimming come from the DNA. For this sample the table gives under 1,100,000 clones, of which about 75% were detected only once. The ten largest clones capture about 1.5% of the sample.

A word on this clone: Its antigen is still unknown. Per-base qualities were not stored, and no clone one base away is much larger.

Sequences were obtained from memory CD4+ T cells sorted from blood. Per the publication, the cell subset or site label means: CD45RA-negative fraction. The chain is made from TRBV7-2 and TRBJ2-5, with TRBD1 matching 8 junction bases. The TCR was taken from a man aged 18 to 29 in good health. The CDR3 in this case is CASSLGTGRINQETQYF. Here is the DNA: TGTGCCAGCAGCTTAGGGACAGGGAGAATCAACCAAGAGACCCAGTACTTC.